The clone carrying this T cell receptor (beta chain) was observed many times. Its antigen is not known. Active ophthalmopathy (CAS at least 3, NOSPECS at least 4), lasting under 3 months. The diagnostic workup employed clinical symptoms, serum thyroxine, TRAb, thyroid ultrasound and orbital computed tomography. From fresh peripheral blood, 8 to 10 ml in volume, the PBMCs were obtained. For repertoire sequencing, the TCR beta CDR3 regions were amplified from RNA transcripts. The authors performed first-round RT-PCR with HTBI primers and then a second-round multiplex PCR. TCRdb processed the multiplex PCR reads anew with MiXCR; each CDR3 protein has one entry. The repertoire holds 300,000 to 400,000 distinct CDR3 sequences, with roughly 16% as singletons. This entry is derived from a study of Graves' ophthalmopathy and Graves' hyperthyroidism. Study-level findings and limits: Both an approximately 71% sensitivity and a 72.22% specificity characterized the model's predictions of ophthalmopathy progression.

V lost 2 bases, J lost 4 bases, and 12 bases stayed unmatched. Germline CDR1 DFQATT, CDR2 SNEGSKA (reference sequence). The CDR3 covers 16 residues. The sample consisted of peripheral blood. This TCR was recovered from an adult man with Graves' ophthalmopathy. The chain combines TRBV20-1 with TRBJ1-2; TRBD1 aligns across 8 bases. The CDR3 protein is CSARPVQGVSSYGYTF. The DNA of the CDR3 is TGCAGTGCTAGACCCGTACAGGGGGTGAGCAGCTATGGCTACACCTTC.